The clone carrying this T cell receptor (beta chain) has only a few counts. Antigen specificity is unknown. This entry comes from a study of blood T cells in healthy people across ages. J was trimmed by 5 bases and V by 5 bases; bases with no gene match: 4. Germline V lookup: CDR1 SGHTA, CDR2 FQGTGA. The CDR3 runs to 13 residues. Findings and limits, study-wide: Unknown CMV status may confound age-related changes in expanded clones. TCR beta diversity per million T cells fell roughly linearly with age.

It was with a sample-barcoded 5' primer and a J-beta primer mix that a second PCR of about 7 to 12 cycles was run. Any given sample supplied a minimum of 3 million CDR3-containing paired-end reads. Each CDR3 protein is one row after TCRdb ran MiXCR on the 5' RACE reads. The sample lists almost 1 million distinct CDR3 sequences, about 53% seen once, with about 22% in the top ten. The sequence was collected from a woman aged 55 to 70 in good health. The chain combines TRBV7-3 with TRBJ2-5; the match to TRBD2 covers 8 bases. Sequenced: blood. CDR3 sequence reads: CASSRGLAETQYF. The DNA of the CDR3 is TGTGCCAGCAGCCGTGGACTAGCCGAGACCCAGTACTTC.